This T cell receptor beta chain was identified during a study of cytomegalovirus exposure and HLA in healthy donors. Sequencing was performed with immunoSEQ multiplex PCR; in TCRdb, only in-frame clones are kept and a portion is missing. Here the sample spans under 250,000 clones, about nine tenths being singletons. This clone was found a few times. This sequence was found in a woman between 18 and 29 years old in good health and CMV-seropositive. Sequenced input: PBMCs.

This CDR3 reads CASSLPGGGRYYEQYF. CDR3 sequence (DNA): TGTGCCAGCAGCTTACCGGGCGGAGGCAGGTACTACGAGCAGTACTTC. V usage is TRBV7-3 and J usage is TRBJ2-7; possible D gene TRBD2, 5 bases. This CDR3 has 16 residues. The germline V and J ends were trimmed by 2 bases and 3 bases, with 17 bases remaining between them. The V gene's germline CDR1 is SGHTA and CDR2 FQGTGA.